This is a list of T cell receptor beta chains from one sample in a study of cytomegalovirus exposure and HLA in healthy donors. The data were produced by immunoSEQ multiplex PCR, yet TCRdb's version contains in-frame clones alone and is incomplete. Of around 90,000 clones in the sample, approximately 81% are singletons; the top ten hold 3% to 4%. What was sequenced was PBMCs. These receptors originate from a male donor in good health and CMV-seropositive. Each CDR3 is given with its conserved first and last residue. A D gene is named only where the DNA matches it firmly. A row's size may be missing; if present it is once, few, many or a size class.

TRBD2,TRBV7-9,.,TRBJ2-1,TGTGCCAGCAGTAAGACTAGCGGGGGGGACAATGAGCAGTTCTTC,CASSKTSGGDNEQFF
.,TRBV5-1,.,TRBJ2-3,TGCGCCAGCAGCGCTTCTAGACCTACAGATACGCAGTATTTT,CASSASRPTDTQYF
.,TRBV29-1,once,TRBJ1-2,TGCAGCGTTGAATCGAGAGGTGCATATGGCTACACCTTC,CSVESRGAYGYTF
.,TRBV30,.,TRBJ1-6,TGTGCCTGGAGCGCCGTGCAGGGCAATTCACCCCTCCACTTT,CAWSAVQGNSPLHF
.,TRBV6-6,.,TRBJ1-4,TGTGCCAGCAGTTTCCACGCGGGGAATGAAAAACTGTTTTTT,CASSFHAGNEKLFF
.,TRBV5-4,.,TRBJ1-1,TGTGCCAGCAGCTTGGGCGGCGGGAACACTGAAGCTTTCTTT,CASSLGGGNTEAFF
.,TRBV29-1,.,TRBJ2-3,TGCAGCGGTGCGGGCACGACAGATACGCAGTATTTT,CSGAGTTDTQYF
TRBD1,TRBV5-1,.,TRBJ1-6,TGCGCCAGCAGCTCCGGACAGGGCGGCTCACCCCTCCACTTT,CASSSGQGGSPLHF
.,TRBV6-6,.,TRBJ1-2,TGTGCCAGCACCCCGGGACACCGTAACTATGGCTACACCTTC,CASTPGHRNYGYTF
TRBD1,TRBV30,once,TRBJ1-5,TGTGCCTGGAGTGGACAGGGGAGTCAGCCCCAGCATTTT,CAWSGQGSQPQHF
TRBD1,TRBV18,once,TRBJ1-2,TGTGCCAGCTCACCCGGGACAGTGAACTATGGCTACACCTTC,CASSPGTVNYGYTF
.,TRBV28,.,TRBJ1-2,TGTGCCAGCAGAGGTGGGGGGAACTATGGCTACACCTTC,CASRGGGNYGYTF
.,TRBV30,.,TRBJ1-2,TGTGCCTGGAGTGTACTATTCGGAGGGGAAGGCTACACCTTC,CAWSVLFGGEGYTF
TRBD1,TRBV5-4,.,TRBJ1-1,TGTGCCAGCAGCCGGGACAGGGCTGAAGCTTTCTTT,CASSRDRAEAFF
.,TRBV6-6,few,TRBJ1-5,TGTGCCAGCAGTTACTCGCGGGGGACCCAGCATTTT,CASSYSRGTQHF